This TCR beta chain was recorded in a study of shared clonotypes between healthy human individuals. The study's findings and limits: Clonotypes that were shared across four donors made up roughly 5% of naive CD4 clonotypes.

Comment on this clone: Its antigen is unknown.

This CDR3 has 14 residues. Germline V gene sequence: CDR1 SGHRS, CDR2 YFSETQ. Losses at the gene ends were 4 bases for V and 2 bases for J; bases not matched to a gene: 4. An even split of each subset's genomic DNA across several immunoSEQ plates was performed. Authors' analysis steps: Junction-only immunoSEQ sequences carried no quality scores, so filtering differed. Assay used: immunoSEQ multiplex PCR; TCRdb lists only in-frame clones, some missing. Clone size and the V and J calls come from that table; the DNA yielded D and trimming. The sample has under 600,000 clones, roughly 98% seen once. As defined, naive CD8 cells were CD45RO-negative and positively selected for CCR7, with terminally differentiated effector memory CD45RA+ cells excluded. All donors qualified as healthy HIV-negative adults and had experienced no recent acute infections or vaccinations.

Sequencing was done on a sample of naive CD8+ T cells sorted from blood. This chain joins TRBV5-1 and TRBJ2-7; 9 nucleotides match TRBD1. The TCR was taken from a man aged 30-40 years in good health. DNA for the CDR3: TGCGCCAGCAGCGCGGGACAGGGACCCTACGAGCAGTACTTC. Encoded protein: CASSAGQGPYEQYF.